Listed below are T cell receptor beta chains from one sample, sequenced in a study of cytomegalovirus exposure and HLA in healthy donors. Produced via immunoSEQ multiplex PCR; TCRdb's table is partial and in-frame only. The table lists approximately 220,000 clones, 76% of them singletons, with over 0.55% in the top ten. Sequenced material: PBMCs. Receptor source: a man aged 18-30 years in good health and CMV-seronegative. Both conserved end residues are part of each CDR3. D genes are given only for firm matches. Expanded clones get a size class; other rows say once, few or many, or leave the size out.

clone_size,d_call,j_call,v_call,cdr3_nt,cdr3_aa
few,-,TRBJ2-1,TRBV7-9,TGTGCCAGCAGGACCGCCGCTGGAGGGGGCGGGCGACGGGGACGGCTCTTC,CASRTAAGGGGRRGRLF
-,-,TRBJ1-6,TRBV2,TGTGCCAGCAGCTATCAGGGGAGGGGAGATTCACCCCTCCACTTT,CASSYQGRGDSPLHF
-,-,TRBJ2-2,TRBV7-9,TGTGCCAGCAGCTTCCTCGGCAGGGGCGGGTCCGGGGAGCTGTTTTTT,CASSFLGRGGSGELFF
-,TRBD1,TRBJ2-5,TRBV28,TGTGCCACCAGACAGGGTCAAGAGACCCAGTACTTC,CATRQGQETQYF
-,-,TRBJ2-7,TRBV2,TGTGCCAGCAGTGGTAGAATAAATTACGAGCAGTACTTC,CASSGRINYEQYF
-,-,TRBJ2-3,TRBV19,TGTGCCAGTAGTCCCCCCGCCCGGTCGGATACGCAGTATTTT,CASSPPARSDTQYF
-,-,TRBJ2-6,TRBV29-1,TGCAGCGTTTCAGTATGGTCTGGGGCCAACGTCCTGACTTTC,CSVSVWSGANVLTF
-,-,TRBJ2-1,TRBV4-1,TGCGCCAGCAGCCCCCCCGAGACTTACAATGAGCAGTTCTTC,CASSPPETYNEQFF
-,TRBD1,TRBJ1-4,TRBV5-1,TGCGCCAGCAGCTTGGACAGGGGTAGGGAAAAACTGTTTTTT,CASSLDRGREKLFF
-,-,TRBJ2-5,TRBV10-1,TGCGCCAGCAGTGAGTCTCTCGGGTTGGGGACCCAGTACTTC,CASSESLGLGTQYF
-,-,TRBJ2-7,TRBV11-2,TGTGCCAGCAGCTCAATCTACAGGTCCTACGAGCAGTACTTC,CASSSIYRSYEQYF
-,-,TRBJ1-2,TRBV7-9,TGTGCCAGCAGCTTTCGGGACTCACAATCCTATGGCTACACCTTC,CASSFRDSQSYGYTF
-,-,TRBJ2-2,TRBV7-3,TGTGCCAGCGCGTCTGGGAGCACCGGGGAGCTGTTTTTT,CASASGSTGELFF
few,-,TRBJ2-3,TRBV2,TGTGCCAGCAGTGTGTCCGGGGGTACTTTCCCAGATACGCAGTATTTT,CASSVSGGTFPDTQYF
-,TRBD1,TRBJ2-1,TRBV5-6,TGTGCCAGCAGCTCAAGGACAGGGTGGTGGGAGCAGTTCTTC,CASSSRTGWWEQFF
-,TRBD1,TRBJ1-1,TRBV18,TGTGCCAGCTCACCGGACAGGGGGGGCACTGAAGCTTTCTTT,CASSPDRGGTEAFF
-,-,TRBJ2-7,TRBV7-6,TGTGCCAGCAGCTTTGGCACTTCGGGCGAGCAGTACTTC,CASSFGTSGEQYF
-,-,TRBJ2-1,TRBV19,TGTGCCAGTAGTATTGGACTGCCGCCTGAGCAGTTCTTC,CASSIGLPPEQFF
-,TRBD1,TRBJ1-5,TRBV27,TGTGCCAGCAGTTTATTAGGGACAGGGGGCCTGGGAGGCAATCAGCCCCAGCATTTT,CASSLLGTGGLGGNQPQHF
-,TRBD1,TRBJ2-3,TRBV27,TGTGCCAGCAGTTCCGGGACAGTCAACACAGATACGCAGTATTTT,CASSSGTVNTDTQYF
-,-,TRBJ1-2,TRBV18,TGTGCCAGCTCACCGCCAGGGCTTGGCTACACCTTC,CASSPPGLGYTF
few,TRBD1,TRBJ1-1,TRBV2,TGTGCCAGCAGCCCAGGACAGGGCGTAGCTTTCTTT,CASSPGQGVAFF
-,TRBD1,TRBJ1-5,TRBV28,TGTGCCAGCAGTTTCACAGGGGGGTACCAGCCCCAGCATTTT,CASSFTGGYQPQHF
-,-,TRBJ2-4,TRBV28,TGTGCCAGCAGTCTCCCTAGGGGCAAAAACATTCAGTACTTC,CASSLPRGKNIQYF
-,TRBD1,TRBJ1-5,TRBV18,TGTGCCAGCTCCCCCGGGACAGGGGATCAGCCCCAGCATTTT,CASSPGTGDQPQHF
-,-,TRBJ2-6,TRBV19,TGTGCCAGTAGTATTTTGGGGCTTGGGGCCAACGTCCTGACTTTC,CASSILGLGANVLTF
-,-,TRBJ2-2,TRBV4-1,TGCGCCAGCAGCCATACTCCGGGGACCGGGGAGCTGTTTTTT,CASSHTPGTGELFF
few,-,TRBJ2-3,TRBV5-1,TGCGCCAGCAGCTTATTCGGCGGTTACGGGGCAGATACGCAGTATTTT,CASSLFGGYGADTQYF
-,-,TRBJ2-5,TRBV5-1,TGCGCCAGCAGCCCAGGACAGAGACAAGAGACCCAGTACTTC,CASSPGQRQETQYF
-,TRBD2,TRBJ2-7,TRBV10-3,TGTGCCATCAGTGAGCCAGCGGGGACCTACGAGCAGTACTTC,CAISEPAGTYEQYF
-,TRBD1,TRBJ2-7,TRBV4-1,TGCGCCAGCAGCCAAGATTTGAGGACAGGGGGCTTTTACGAGCAGTACTTC,CASSQDLRTGGFYEQYF
-,-,TRBJ2-7,TRBV6-5,TGTGCCAGCAGTTACGGGTTTGTAGGGGGGGGCTACGAGCAGTACTTC,CASSYGFVGGGYEQYF
-,-,TRBJ2-7,TRBV4-2,TGTGCCAGCAGCCAAGACTCGACTATCTCCTACGAGCAGTACTTC,CASSQDSTISYEQYF
-,-,TRBJ1-2,TRBV6-1,TGTGCCAGCAGTGAAGCCGGTAGGGGTTGGAATGGCTACACCTTC,CASSEAGRGWNGYTF
-,TRBD1,TRBJ1-1,TRBV4-1,TGCGCCAGCAGCCGTGGACAGGGACGGGAAGCTTTCTTT,CASSRGQGREAFF
-,-,TRBJ2-5,TRBV21-1,TGTGCCAGCAGCAAAGGGGGACAGCGGTCCGCGACCCAGTACTTC,CASSKGGQRSATQYF
-,-,TRBJ2-5,TRBV5-1,TGCGCCAGCAGCTTGGGGGGTAGCGGCCAAGAGACCCAGTACTTC,CASSLGGSGQETQYF
-,TRBD1,TRBJ1-1,TRBV7-3,TGTGCCAGCAGCCTTACGGGACAGATGAACACTGAAGCTTTCTTT,CASSLTGQMNTEAFF
-,-,TRBJ2-3,TRBV5-5,TGTGCCAGCAGCCAGGACAGGACTGAGGGGAGGACGCAGTATTTT,CASSQDRTEGRTQYF
-,TRBD2,TRBJ2-7,TRBV28,TGTGCCAGCAGAAGTAGCGGGAGCGAAAACGAGCAGTACTTC,CASRSSGSENEQYF
-,TRBD1,TRBJ1-4,TRBV4-1,TGCGCCAGCAGCCAAGCAAGCCGACAGGGGGTCCGCCTTTACGGAAAACTGTTTTTT,CASSQASRQGVRLYGKLFF